A single TCR beta chain is shown here with its context. No antigen is known for it. CDR3 length: 15 amino acids. Germline CDR1 reads LNHNV; CDR2 reads YYDKDF (reference sequence). V gave up 3 bases and J gave up 4 bases, with 15 bases separating them. Here immunoSEQ multiplex PCR was the method, and the copy in TCRdb shows in-frame clones only, minus some. The table shows 75,000 to 100,000 clones, with over 90% occurring only once. The data originate from a study of siplizumab effects on memory and regulatory T cells. General study findings and limits: Suppressive activity of Tregs proliferating in siplizumab cultures remained unconfirmed. Assignment of a naive or memory phenotype failed for roughly 80-97% of the proliferating CD4+ or CD8+ clones. Alloreactive sequences from unstimulated CD4+ memory cells fell significantly with siplizumab. The alloresponse seemed to draw substantially on naive T cells, which appeared more diverse than memory cells.

Specimen: non-Treg CD4+ T cells sorted from blood. The rearrangement links TRBV15 to TRBJ1-2; possibly TRBD1 for D (5 bases). The clonotype comes from a human donor in good health. The CDR3 loop reads CATSRLGAGSYGYTF. The DNA for the CDR3 is TGTGCCACCAGCAGGCTAGGGGCAGGGAGCTATGGCTACACCTTC.